This T cell receptor beta chain comes out of a study of identifying expanded T cells in peripheral blood. Points from the study as a whole: Clone count variance between approximately 2-week samples rose with total template count. About 1.2 clones differed between technical replicates, versus around 15 and 19 over time.

Collection occurred without any documented infections or immune events in donors. On this clone: Its antigen is undetermined.

The CDR3 extends over 14 amino acids. V lost 2 bases and J 4 bases, leaving 11 bases between the germline ends. CDR1 and CDR2 from the germline V gene are MNHEY and SVGAGI. The table came from immunoSEQ multiplex PCR; TCRdb's copy has only in-frame clones and leaves some out. This sample carries around 82,000 clones, 80% to 85% of them seen once, and the ten largest clones take around 20%. Sequencing input: blood. This rearrangement joins TRBV6-5 to TRBJ1-1; D possibly corresponds to TRBD1 (5 bases). The TCR comes from a person aged 18-69 years in good health. The CDR3 DNA follows: TGTGCCAGCAGTTACGCAGGGTTGGGCACTGAAGCTTTCTTT. It yields the protein CASSYAGLGTEAFF.